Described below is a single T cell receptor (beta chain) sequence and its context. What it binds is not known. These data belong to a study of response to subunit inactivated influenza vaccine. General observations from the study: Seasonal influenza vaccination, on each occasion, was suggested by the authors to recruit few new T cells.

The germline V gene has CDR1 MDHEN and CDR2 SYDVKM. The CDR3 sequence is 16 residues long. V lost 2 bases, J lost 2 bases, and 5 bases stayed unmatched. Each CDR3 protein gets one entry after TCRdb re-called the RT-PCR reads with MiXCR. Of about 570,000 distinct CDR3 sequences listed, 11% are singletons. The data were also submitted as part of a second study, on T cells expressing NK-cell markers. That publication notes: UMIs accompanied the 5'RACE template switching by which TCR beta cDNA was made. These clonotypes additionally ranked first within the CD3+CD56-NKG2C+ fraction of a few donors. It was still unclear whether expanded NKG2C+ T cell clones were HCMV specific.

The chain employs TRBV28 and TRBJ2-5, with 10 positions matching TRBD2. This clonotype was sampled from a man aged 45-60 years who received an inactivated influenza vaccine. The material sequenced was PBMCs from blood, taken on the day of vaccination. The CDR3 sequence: CASSLVGSGRQETQYF. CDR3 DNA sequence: TGTGCCAGCAGTTTAGTTGGTAGCGGGAGGCAAGAGACCCAGTACTTC.